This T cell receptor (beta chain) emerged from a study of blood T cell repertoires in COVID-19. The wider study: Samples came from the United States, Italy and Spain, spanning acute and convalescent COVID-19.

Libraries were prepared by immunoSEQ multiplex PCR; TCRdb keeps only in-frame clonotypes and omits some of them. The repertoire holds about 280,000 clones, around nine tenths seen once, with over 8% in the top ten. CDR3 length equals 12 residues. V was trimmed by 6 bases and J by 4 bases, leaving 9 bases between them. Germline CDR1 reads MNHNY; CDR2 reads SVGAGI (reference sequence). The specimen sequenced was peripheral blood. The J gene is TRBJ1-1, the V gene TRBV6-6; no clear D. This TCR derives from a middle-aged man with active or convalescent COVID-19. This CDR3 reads CASSRGATEAFF. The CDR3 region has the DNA TGTGCCAGCAGCCGCGGAGCCACTGAAGCTTTCTTT.